The source of this TCR beta chain is a study of T cells in localized non-small cell lung cancer. The table lists this clone with a few counts. The CDR3 sequence is 11 residues long. The germline CDR1 and CDR2 sequences are LNHDA and SQIVND (reference sequence). Trimming removed 7 bases at V and 5 bases at J, with 8 bases between. Profiled with immunoSEQ multiplex PCR; TCRdb holds only in-frame clones, not every one. This table holds around 24,000 clones, about 90% found once. This specimen consisted of peripheral blood, obtained before any cancer treatment. This receptor was identified in a male donor aged 60 or over with stage I squamous cell lung carcinoma. The chain couples TRBV19 to TRBJ1-1; D is undetermined. CDR3 loop: CASTLGTEAFF. The DNA of the CDR3 is TGTGCCAGTACTCTGGGTACTGAAGCTTTCTTT.